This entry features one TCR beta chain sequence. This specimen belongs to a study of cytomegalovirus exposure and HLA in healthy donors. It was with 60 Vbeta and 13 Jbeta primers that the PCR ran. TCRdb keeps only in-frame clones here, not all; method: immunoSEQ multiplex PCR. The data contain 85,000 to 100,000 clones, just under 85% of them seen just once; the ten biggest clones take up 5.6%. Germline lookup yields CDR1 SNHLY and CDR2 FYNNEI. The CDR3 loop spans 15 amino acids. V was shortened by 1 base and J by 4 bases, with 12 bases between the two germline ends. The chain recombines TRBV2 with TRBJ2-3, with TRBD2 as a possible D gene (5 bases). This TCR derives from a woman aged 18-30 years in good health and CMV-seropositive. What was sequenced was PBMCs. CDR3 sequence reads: CASSEGHGESDTQYF. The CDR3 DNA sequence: TGTGCCAGCAGTGAAGGCCATGGGGAGTCAGATACGCAGTATTTT.